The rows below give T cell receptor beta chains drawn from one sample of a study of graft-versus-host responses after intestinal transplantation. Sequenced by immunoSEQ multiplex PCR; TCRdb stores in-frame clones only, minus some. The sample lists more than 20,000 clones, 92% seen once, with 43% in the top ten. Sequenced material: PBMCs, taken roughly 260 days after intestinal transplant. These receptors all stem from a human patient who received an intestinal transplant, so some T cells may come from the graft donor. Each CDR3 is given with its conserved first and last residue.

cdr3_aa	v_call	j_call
CASSLGGTAIYEQYF	TRBV5-6	TRBJ2-7
CASSQDIYNEQFF	TRBV4-1	TRBJ2-1
CASSSQGYEQYF	TRBV7-9	TRBJ2-7
CASSLGEQFF	TRBV6-4	TRBJ2-1
CASSLYRDREETQYF	TRBV11-2	TRBJ2-5
CASTSPGLASSYEQYF	TRBV28	TRBJ2-7
CASSLVAQLNTEAFF	TRBV5-1	TRBJ1-1
CASIETLNSNQPQHF	TRBV6-1	TRBJ1-5
CAWTGTANSPLHF	TRBV30	TRBJ1-6
CASSQQWTGPSNTGELFF	TRBV14	TRBJ2-2
CASSVGRLAGLAKNIQYF	TRBV5-1	TRBJ2-4
CASSLMRQGTEQFF	TRBV5-4	TRBJ2-1
CASRERGTGRIQETQYF	TRBV6-1	TRBJ2-5
CASSPGGANTEAFF	TRBV10-2	TRBJ1-1
CASRPPGTGVYEQYF	TRBV6-5	TRBJ2-7
CASSGTSGNYTVTYEQYF	TRBV7-4	TRBJ2-7
CASSYSRSGEQYF	TRBV6-5	TRBJ2-7
CASSEAQFHGYTF	TRBV25-1	TRBJ1-2
CASSLVPGIPLVELFF	TRBV7-6	TRBJ1-4
CASSWDDRGTEAFF	TRBV27	TRBJ1-1
CASTSPYGYTF	TRBV28	TRBJ1-2
CASRGQGKETQYF	TRBV6-1	TRBJ2-5